Shown below are 31 T cell receptor beta chains from a single sample sequenced in a study of a mutant IDH1 vaccine in newly diagnosed glioma. The method was immunoSEQ multiplex PCR; TCRdb's version includes in-frame clones alone and lacks a portion of them. Of fewer than 50,000 clones listed, roughly 78% are singletons. The sample's time point: baseline, week 1 (first vaccination visit). As to treatment: pre-vaccination baseline after standard-of-care therapy. Sequenced here: PBMCs, sampled from a glioma patient treated with radiotherapy, temozolomide or both. Source of these receptors: a man aged 35 to 55 with glioma. Some clones in this sample may be carry-over from other donors' samples.

The J gene is TRBJ2-3, the V gene TRBV9, with D maybe TRBD2 (7 bases). There are 16 residues in the CDR3. Trimming took off 4 bases at V and 5 bases at J, with 20 bases between the two ends. The V gene's germline CDR1 is SGDLS and CDR2 YYNGEE. This CDR3 reads CASSLGGGGFGDTQYF. CDR3 coding DNA: TGTGCCAGCAGCCTCGGGGGCGGGGGTTTTGGAGATACGCAGTATTTT.

On this clone itself: At one end the junction does not follow the germline gene, possibly because of a read error. The rearrangement uses TRBV7-2 and TRBJ2-1; TRBD1 aligns across 7 bases. The CDR3 sequence is 11 residues long. CDR1 is SGHTA and CDR2 is FQGNSA in the germline V gene. The CDR3 loop is CASSLAGTAVF. For the CDR3, the DNA is TGTGCCAGCAGCTTAGCGGGGACAGCGGTCTTC.

This clone was found once. The chain couples TRBV2 to TRBJ1-1; D is unresolved. Trimming stripped 6 bases from V and 7 bases from J, with 12 bases between. The CDR3 spans 12 residues. The germline CDR1 and CDR2 sequences are SNHLY and FYNNEI. CDR3 DNA: TGTGCCAGCAGGGACGGGCCTGATGAAGCTTTCTTT. Its protein product is CASRDGPDEAFF.

DNA for the CDR3: TGTGCCAGCAGCTTGGCAGGGCTCAATCAGCCCCAGCATTTT. Protein product: CASSLAGLNQPQHF. This chain links TRBV5-6 with TRBJ1-5; tentative D call: TRBD1 (5 bases). With 0 bases removed from V and 3 bases from J, the gap between germline ends came to 7 bases. The V gene's germline CDR1 is SGHDT and CDR2 YYEEEE. The CDR3 has 14 amino acids.

V gene TRBV4-1 combines with J gene TRBJ2-3; D gene unclear. The length of the CDR3 is 14 residues. V was trimmed by 0 bases and J by 2 bases, leaving 6 bases between them. The germline gives CDR1 MGHRA, CDR2 YSYEKL. CDR3: CASSQEGNTDTQYF. The CDR3 DNA reads as TGCGCCAGCAGCCAAGAGGGCAACACAGATACGCAGTATTTT.

This clone has more than one count but fewer than ten. The chain links TRBV4-1 to TRBJ1-1; D is undetermined. Between the trimmed V and J ends, which lost 0 bases and 7 bases, there was a span of 18 bases. Germline assignment: CDR1 MGHRA and CDR2 YSYEKL. The length of the CDR3 is 16 residues. The CDR3 region has the DNA TGCGCCAGCAGCCAAGATTGGTTGGGCTCCGGTCTTGAAGCTTTCTTT. Its translation: CASSQDWLGSGLEAFF.

The J gene is TRBJ2-7, the V gene TRBV6-6; D gene ambiguous. CDR1 is MNHNY and CDR2 is SVGAGI in the germline V gene (reference sequence). V dropped 2 bases and J dropped 3 bases, with 2 bases sitting between them. The CDR3 extends over 11 amino acids. The CDR3 is CASSYHYEQYF. The CDR3 DNA reads as TGTGCCAGCAGTTACCACTACGAGCAGTACTTC.

This clone was seen once. This chain connects TRBV6-6 to TRBJ1-2; a possible D gene is TRBD1 (6 bases). The V end lost 6 bases, the J end lost 8 bases, and 16 bases lay between the germline ends. Per the germline V gene, CDR1 is MNHNY and CDR2 is SVGAGI (reference sequence). This CDR3 has 13 amino acids. The CDR3 protein is CASSETGLSGYTF. In DNA form, the CDR3 reads TGTGCCAGCAGCGAAACAGGGTTAAGCGGCTACACCTTC.

This chain uses TRBV29-1 with TRBJ2-2; 9 nucleotides line up with TRBD1. The CDR3 covers 14 residues. Germline assignment: CDR1 SQVTM and CDR2 ANQGSEA. Trimming cost V 5 bases and J 4 bases; bases outside gene matches: 5. DNA of the CDR3: TGCAGCGTTTACAGGGGGCAGGGCACCGGGGAGCTGTTTTTT. It specifies CSVYRGQGTGELFF.

The rearrangement links TRBV11-2 to TRBJ2-2; 8 bases line up with TRBD2. CDR3 length equals 11 residues. CDR1 and CDR2 from the germline V gene are SGHAT and FQNNGV. Unmatched junction bases numbered 5, after V lost 5 bases and J lost 15 bases. CDR3 nucleotides: TGTGCCAGCAGCCGGGAGGGGGGCGTGTTTTTT. This sequence encodes CASSREGGVFF.

This clone was observed once. The chain couples TRBV2 to TRBJ1-1, with a tentative D call TRBD1 (5 bases). The CDR3 is made up of 14 amino acids. V was trimmed by 1 base and J by 10 bases, leaving 16 bases between them. In germline, CDR1 is SNHLY, CDR2 FYNNEI. Here the CDR3 reads CASSEVVSGGGAFF. The CDR3 region has the DNA TGTGCCAGCAGTGAAGTAGTATCCGGGGGGGGAGCTTTCTTT.

In this sample, this clone turned up once. The chain has TRBV2 and TRBJ1-6, with 8 bases aligning to TRBD1. The CDR3 covers 15 residues. Germline CDR1 and CDR2: SNHLY and FYNNEI. The V gene end was trimmed by 10 bases and the J gene end by 1 base; junction bases not matched to a gene: 6. CDR3 coding DNA: TGTGCCAACAGATACAGGGGGTCCTATAATTCACCCCTCCACTTT. It translates to CANRYRGSYNSPLHF.

The chain has TRBV15 and TRBJ1-2; D gene ambiguous. Trimming removed 5 bases from V and 1 base from J, with 14 bases in between. This CDR3 comprises 15 residues. Germline V lookup: CDR1 LNHNV, CDR2 YYDKDF (reference sequence). CDR3 nucleotides: TGTGCCACCAGCGGAGGCGGTGTTAATAACTATGGCTACACCTTC. This codes for CATSGGGVNNYGYTF.

The V call is TRBV2, the J call TRBJ2-5; the D gene is possibly TRBD1 (5 bases). Germline V lookup: CDR1 SNHLY, CDR2 FYNNEI. The CDR3 is 15 amino acids. V gave up 5 bases and J gave up 2 bases, with 15 bases separating them. CDR3 in DNA: TGTGCCAGCAGTTGGTGGGGCCGTCCTCAAGAGACCCAGTACTTC. Translated: CASSWWGRPQETQYF. Full variable domain (outside the CDR3, taken from reference TRBV2 and TRBJ2-5): EPEVTQTPSHQVTQMGQEVILRCVPISNHLYFYWYRQILGQKVEFLVSFYNNEISEKSEIFDDQFSVERPDGSNFTLKIRSTKLEDSAMYFCASSWWGRPQETQYFGPGTRLLVL.

This clone appeared once. The V gene is TRBV5-4, the J gene TRBJ2-3; 8 bases are shared with TRBD2. Trimming took 8 bases from V and 4 from J; bases not matched to a gene: 6. Germline lookup yields CDR1 SGHNT and CDR2 YYREEE (reference sequence). The CDR3 contains 13 residues. CDR3 DNA: TGTGCCAGTGGGGGACTAGACGCAGATACGCAGTATTTT. Translated: CASGGLDADTQYF.

This clone was observed a single time. The V call is TRBV2, the J call TRBJ1-2; D might be TRBD1 (6 bases). The germline gives CDR1 SNHLY, CDR2 FYNNEI. Between the trimmed V and J ends, which lost 5 bases and 6 bases, there was a span of 19 bases. The CDR3 covers 15 residues. The CDR3 is CASSTGGGAWDGYTF. The CDR3 DNA reads as TGTGCCAGCAGTACGGGGGGGGGCGCTTGGGATGGCTACACCTTC.

The table lists this clone with a few counts. This chain uses TRBV7-8 with TRBJ2-5; TRBD1 or TRBD2 may be the D gene (5 bases each). V was clipped by 5 bases and J by 5 bases, with 18 bases between them. From germline, CDR1 is SGHVS and CDR2 FQNEAQ. The CDR3 sequence is 15 residues long. The CDR3 nucleotides read TGTGCCAGCAGCATTGGGACCACCGGGTGGGAGACCCAGTACTTC. Translation gives CASSIGTTGWETQYF. Full variable domain (missing parts from reference TRBV7-8 and TRBJ2-5): GAGVSQSPRYKVAKRGQDVALRCDPISGHVSLFWYQQALGQGPEFLTYFQNEAQLDKSGLPSDRFFAERPEGSVSTLKIQRTQQEDSAVYLCASSIGTTGWETQYFGPGTRLLVL.

The chain employs TRBV6-5 and TRBJ1-1; the D is unclear. Germline V gene lookup returns CDR1 MNHEY and CDR2 SVGAGI. V dropped 2 bases and J dropped 1 base, with 8 bases sitting between them. The CDR3 sequence is 14 residues long. The CDR3 protein is CASSYNRRNTEAFF. In DNA, the CDR3 is TGTGCCAGCAGTTACAACAGAAGGAACACTGAAGCTTTCTTT.

J is TRBJ2-7 and V is TRBV29-1; weak D call: TRBD1 (6 bases). V lost 2 bases, J lost 4 bases, and 15 bases lay in between. This CDR3 is built from 14 residues. Germline lookup yields CDR1 SQVTM and CDR2 ANQGSEA. CDR3 sequence reads: CSVERGRGGYEQYF. The CDR3 DNA is TGCAGCGTTGAAAGGGGCAGGGGCGGTTACGAGCAGTACTTC.

The V and J genes are TRBV5-1 and TRBJ2-7, with a possible D match to TRBD2 (5 bases). The germline V gene has CDR1 SGHRS and CDR2 YFSETQ. V was trimmed by 2 bases and J by 3 bases, leaving 12 bases between them. The CDR3 is 14 residues long. The CDR3 DNA is TGCGCCAGCAGCTTCGCGGGTCAAGGCTACGAGCAGTACTTC. This codes for CASSFAGQGYEQYF.

The CDR3 DNA follows: TGTGCCAGCAGTTACTCGGCGGAAGCTAACTATGGCTACACCTTC. Protein product: CASSYSAEANYGYTF. This sequence joins TRBV6-5 and TRBJ1-2, with D uncertain. Trimming cost V 0 bases and J 0 bases, with 8 bases left between them. Germline lookup yields CDR1 MNHEY and CDR2 SVGAGI. This CDR3 has 15 amino acids.

V and J are TRBV2 and TRBJ1-1, with 7 bases identical to TRBD1. The ends lost 3 bases at V and 0 bases at J; junction bases unmatched: 7. Germline CDR1 and CDR2: SNHLY and FYNNEI. This CDR3 contains 16 residues. The CDR3 is CASSDWAGGVNTEAFF. The CDR3 nucleotides read TGTGCCAGCAGTGACTGGGCAGGGGGGGTGAACACTGAAGCTTTCTTT.

This chain connects TRBV6-1 to TRBJ2-6; D unresolved. Trimming removed 1 base from V and 6 bases from J, with 10 bases in between. From germline, CDR1 is MNHNS and CDR2 SASEGT. The CDR3 length is 15 residues. This chain's CDR3 is CASSEGTSPANVLTF. In DNA form, the CDR3 reads TGTGCCAGCAGTGAAGGGACCTCGCCGGCCAACGTCCTGACTTTC.

The V gene is TRBV4-2, the J gene TRBJ2-5; 10 bases are shared with TRBD2. Germline V gene sequence: CDR1 LGHNA, CDR2 YNFKEQ. V lost 2 bases to trimming and J lost 5 bases; unmatched junction nucleotides: 8. This CDR3 contains 16 residues. The CDR3 loop is CASSQLLAGVGETQYF. CDR3 sequence (DNA): TGTGCCAGCAGCCAATTGCTAGCGGGGGTTGGGGAGACCCAGTACTTC.

The rearrangement joins TRBV4-1 to TRBJ1-4, with TRBD1 as a possible D gene (5 bases). This CDR3 spans 15 amino acids. Trimming pared 0 bases from V and 3 bases from J, leaving 8 bases between. From germline, CDR1 is MGHRA and CDR2 YSYEKL. CDR3: CASSQDAGPNEKLFF. The CDR3 coding sequence is TGCGCCAGCAGCCAAGACGCAGGGCCTAATGAAAAACTGTTTTTT.

The V gene is TRBV7-9, the J gene TRBJ2-7, with 7 nucleotides matching TRBD1. CDR1 and CDR2 (germline): SEHNR, FQNEAQ (reference sequence). This CDR3 comprises 13 residues. The CDR3 protein is CASSAPGGYEQYF. CDR3 coding DNA: TGTGCTAGTAGCGCCCCAGGGGGCTACGAGCAGTACTTC.

The chain employs TRBV5-1 and TRBJ2-2; a possible D gene is TRBD1 (7 bases). V gave up 2 bases and J gave up 3 bases, with 11 bases separating them. The CDR3 length is 15 residues. Germline V gene data show CDR1 as SGHRS and CDR2 as YFSETQ. The CDR3 region is CASSLGGGYTGELFF. The DNA of the CDR3 is TGCGCCAGCAGCTTAGGAGGGGGCTACACCGGGGAGCTGTTTTTT.

The chain joins TRBV19 to TRBJ1-6, with TRBD1 matching over 7 bases. Trimming removed 3 bases from V and 6 bases from J; junction bases left unmatched: 5. Looked up from germline, CDR1 is LNHDA and CDR2 is SQIVND (reference sequence). There are 15 residues in the CDR3. CDR3 region: CASSIRTGANSPLHF. The CDR3 nucleotides read TGTGCCAGTAGTATCCGGACAGGAGCTAATTCACCCCTCCACTTT.

The chain has TRBV27 and TRBJ2-7; D possibly corresponds to TRBD1 (7 bases). The CDR3 sequence is 15 residues long. Between the trimmed V and J ends, which lost 7 bases and 1 base, there was a span of 17 bases. From germline, CDR1 is MNHEY and CDR2 SMNVEV (reference sequence). The DNA of the CDR3 is TGTGCCAGCACCCTCGTAGCAGGGGGGTCCTACGAGCAGTACTTC. It translates to CASTLVAGGSYEQYF.

The chain uses TRBV7-7 and TRBJ2-1; no definite D call. Deletions cut 5 bases from V and 8 bases from J, with 16 bases between. The CDR3 totals 14 residues. The germline CDR1 and CDR2 sequences are SSHAT and FNYEAQ (reference sequence). CDR3 loop: CASSPSSIGHEQFF. The CDR3 DNA sequence: TGTGCCAGCAGCCCTTCCTCTATCGGGCATGAGCAGTTCTTC.

In its sample, this clone was seen a few times. The chain employs TRBV19 and TRBJ1-1; TRBD1 matches 7 bases. The CDR3 totals 12 residues. The germline gives CDR1 LNHDA, CDR2 SQIVND (reference sequence). Trimming cost V 5 bases and J 7 bases; bases outside gene matches: 4. CDR3 bases: TGTGCCAGTAGTTGGGGACAGTTTGAAGCTTTCTTT. Translation gives CASSWGQFEAFF.